The rows below give T cell receptor beta chains drawn from one sample of a study of technical replicates of blood from a handful of donors. Profiled with immunoSEQ multiplex PCR; TCRdb holds only in-frame clones, not every one. The sample includes about 70,000 clones, approximately 97% of them seen just once. The source material was T cells isolated from PBMCs. The receptors shown here come from a human donor in good health. The CDR3 runs from the conserved cysteine through the conserved F or W.

cdr3_aa,v_call
CASSYRLNEKLFF,TRBV6-5
CASSPIPQAGNTIYF,TRBV18
CASSLDSGLDGYTF,TRBV5-1
CASSSNHQGLAGETQYF,TRBV27
CASSAMTGGNYGYTF,TRBV7-9
CASSESETGLANQPQHF,TRBV10-2
CASSARTSLDTGELFF,TRBV25-1
CASSFFGSNYGYTF,TRBV5-5
CASSLAPSGGPDTQYF,TRBV5-1
CASSPTPPSGTGVNSPLHF,TRBV18
CASSQPGTAINQPQHF,TRBV4-1
CASRLDRGIYEQYF,TRBV2
CASSSPSGQGWYEQYF,TRBV27
CASSTPTVGETQYF,TRBV7-8
CASRPDSSGLIGYTF,TRBV7-8
CASSPTTGARYTGELFF,TRBV11-2